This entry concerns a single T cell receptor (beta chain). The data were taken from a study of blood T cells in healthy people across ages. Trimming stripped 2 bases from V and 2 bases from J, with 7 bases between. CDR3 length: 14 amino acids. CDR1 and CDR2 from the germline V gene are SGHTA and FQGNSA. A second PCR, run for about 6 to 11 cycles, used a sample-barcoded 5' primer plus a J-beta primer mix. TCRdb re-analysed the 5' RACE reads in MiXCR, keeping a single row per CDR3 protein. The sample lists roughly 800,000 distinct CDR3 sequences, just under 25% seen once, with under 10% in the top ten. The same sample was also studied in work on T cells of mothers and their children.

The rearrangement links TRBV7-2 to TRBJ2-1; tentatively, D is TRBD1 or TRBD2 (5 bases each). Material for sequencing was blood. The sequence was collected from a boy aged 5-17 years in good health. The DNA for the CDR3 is TGTGCCAGCAGCTTAAGGGGACCCTACAATGAGCAGTTCTTC. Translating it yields CASSLRGPYNEQFF.